The next 25 T cell receptor beta chains were all read from a single sample in a study of blood T cell repertoires in COVID-19. Produced via immunoSEQ multiplex PCR; TCRdb's table is partial and in-frame only. This table holds 60,000 or so clones, around 88% found once. The specimen sequenced was peripheral blood. These receptors originate from a man in his fifties or sixties with acute or convalescent COVID-19.

The chain uses TRBV28 and TRBJ2-1; TRBD2 matches 10 bases. In germline, CDR1 is MDHEN, CDR2 SYDVKM. This CDR3 has 17 amino acids. V was clipped by 4 bases and J by 7 bases; unmatched bases: 13. The CDR3 here is CASSSLYSGRSRNEQFF. The CDR3 DNA is TGTGCCAGCAGTTCCCTCTATAGCGGGAGGAGTAGGAATGAGCAGTTCTTC.

This clone was recorded only once. This chain uses TRBV28 with TRBJ1-2; perhaps TRBD1 as D (6 bases). CDR3 length: 14 amino acids. Trimming removed 2 bases from V and 1 base from J, with 8 bases in between. In germline, CDR1 is MDHEN, CDR2 SYDVKM. The CDR3: CASSLGQNNYGYTF. The CDR3 region has the DNA TGTGCCAGCAGTTTAGGACAGAATAACTATGGCTACACCTTC.

This rearrangement joins TRBV28 to TRBJ1-5; D unclear. The CDR3 loop spans 16 amino acids. Germline V gene sequence: CDR1 MDHEN, CDR2 SYDVKM. The V gene lost 2 bases and the J gene lost 6 bases, with 17 bases spanning the gap. CDR3 in amino acids: CASSLIEVRRGQPQHF. The CDR3 DNA follows: TGTGCCAGCAGTTTAATCGAGGTTAGGCGAGGTCAGCCCCAGCATTTT.

The V gene is TRBV7-9, the J gene TRBJ2-1, with 7 bases lining up with TRBD1. V was clipped by 3 bases and J by 4 bases; unmatched bases: 3. Germline V gene sequence: CDR1 SEHNR, CDR2 FQNEAQ (reference sequence). This CDR3 is 14 amino acids long. The CDR3 spells CASSFPGQYNEQFF. DNA of the CDR3: TGTGCCAGCAGCTTTCCGGGACAGTACAATGAGCAGTTCTTC.

The V gene is TRBV29-1, the J gene TRBJ2-1, with a tentative D call TRBD2 (6 bases). V lost 1 base, J lost 6 bases, and 13 bases lay in between. The CDR3 extends over 14 amino acids. Germline CDR1 reads SQVTM; CDR2 reads ANQGSEA. This CDR3 is CSVEGSRGSNEQFF. CDR3 DNA sequence: TGCAGCGTTGAAGGCTCACGGGGGTCCAATGAGCAGTTCTTC.

This sequence joins TRBV19 and TRBJ2-2, with 8 bases identical to TRBD1. The CDR3 runs 15 residues. V gave up 6 bases and J gave up 5 bases; unmatched junction bases: 8. Germline CDR1 is LNHDA and CDR2 is SQIVND (reference sequence). CDR3 nucleotide sequence: TGTGCCAGTAGAGACGGACAGGGATGGACCGGGGAGCTGTTTTTT. It translates to CASRDGQGWTGELFF.

The chain joins TRBV5-1 to TRBJ2-7; the D gene is possibly TRBD1 (6 bases). V dropped 1 base and J dropped 0 bases, with 8 bases sitting between them. This CDR3 is built from 14 residues. Per the germline V gene, CDR1 is SGHRS and CDR2 is YFSETQ. The CDR3 loop reads CASSLTGFSYEQYF. The CDR3, as DNA: TGCGCCAGCAGCTTGACAGGGTTCTCCTACGAGCAGTACTTC.

The chain is built from TRBV21-1 and TRBJ1-1; the table assigns TRBD1, which was not confirmed against the DNA. TRBV21-1 counts as a pseudogene. The CDR3 is 14 amino acids. CDR3 bases: TGTGCCAGCAGCAAACGACAGATGAACACTGAAGCTTTCTTT. Amino acid sequence: CASSKRQMNTEAFF.

V is TRBV10-2 and J is TRBJ2-7; 10 nucleotides agree with TRBD1. CDR3 length: 14 residues. Unmatched junction bases numbered 3, after V lost 3 bases and J lost 4 bases. Germline-derived CDR1 and CDR2 are WSHSY and SAAADI. As DNA, the CDR3 is TGCGCCAGCAGTGACTGGGACAGGGGTTACGAGCAGTACTTC. It encodes CASSDWDRGYEQYF.

The CDR3, as DNA: TGTGCCAGCAGCTCGGGACAGGGGCGCCCAGGTGGCTACACCTTC. It yields the protein CASSSGQGRPGGYTF. The V gene is TRBV7-9, the J gene TRBJ1-2; TRBD1 matches at 10 bases. Germline CDR1 is SEHNR and CDR2 is FQNEAQ (reference sequence). V lost 4 bases and J lost 7; bases outside the gene matches: 9. CDR3 size: 15 residues.

The chain links TRBV7-8 to TRBJ1-5, with TRBD1 identical over 10 bases. From germline, CDR1 is SGHVS and CDR2 FQNEAQ. The ends lost 4 bases at V and 0 bases at J; junction bases unmatched: 6. The CDR3 has 17 amino acids. The CDR3 DNA is TGTGCCAGCAGCTCCGGGACAGGGGTAGATAGCAATCAGCCCCAGCATTTT. Amino acids: CASSSGTGVDSNQPQHF.

V is TRBV5-1 and J is TRBJ2-5; D might be TRBD2 (6 bases). From germline, CDR1 is SGHRS and CDR2 YFSETQ. The CDR3 is 15 residues long. V was trimmed by 3 bases and J by 5 bases, leaving 17 bases between them. The CDR3 here is CASSSGGMVRETQYF. The CDR3 DNA follows: TGCGCCAGCAGCTCCGGCGGGATGGTCCGGGAGACCCAGTACTTC.

V usage is TRBV2 and J usage is TRBJ2-4; D is unresolved. Trimming removed 3 bases at V and 0 bases at J, with 12 bases between. Germline V gene data show CDR1 as SNHLY and CDR2 as FYNNEI. The CDR3 is 16 amino acids. This CDR3 is CASSDGVQLAKNIQYF. The CDR3 DNA reads TGTGCCAGCAGTGATGGAGTTCAACTAGCCAAAAACATTCAGTACTTC.

This chain connects TRBV3-1 (or the pseudogene TRBV3-2) to TRBJ1-3; D unclear. CDR3 length equals 15 residues. V dropped 6 bases and J dropped 0 bases, with 12 bases sitting between them. Germline-derived CDR1 and CDR2 are LGHDT and YNNKEL (reference sequence). CDR3 DNA sequence: TGTGCCAGCAGGCCGGGTCGAAGCTCTGGAAACACCATATATTTT. This translates into CASRPGRSSGNTIYF.

This sequence joins TRBV7-9 and TRBJ2-2; 8 bases align to TRBD2. In germline, CDR1 is SEHNR, CDR2 FQNEAQ (reference sequence). Trimming at V came to 7 bases and at J to 0 bases, leaving 4 bases not matched to a gene. The CDR3 extends over 15 amino acids. In DNA, the CDR3 is TGTGCCAGCACCCTGGGACTAGCGAACACCGGGGAGCTGTTTTTT. The encoded protein is CASTLGLANTGELFF.

V usage is TRBV19 and J usage is TRBJ1-2; TRBD1 agrees at 7 bases. With 4 bases clipped from V and 0 bases from J, the junction kept 5 bases outside the gene matches. Germline V CDR1 and CDR2: LNHDA, SQIVND (reference sequence). The length of the CDR3 is 15 residues. DNA of the CDR3: TGTGCCAGTAGTACACAGGGGTCTCCTAACTATGGCTACACCTTC. This encodes CASSTQGSPNYGYTF.

The chain uses TRBV6-5 and TRBJ2-7; 9 bases align to TRBD1. V trimming: 6 bases; J trimming: 6 bases; junction bases outside the gene matches: 9. Germline CDR1 is MNHEY and CDR2 is SVGAGI. The CDR3 consists of 14 residues. This CDR3 reads CASREGTGRREQYF. The CDR3 DNA is TGTGCCAGCAGGGAGGGGACAGGGAGGCGCGAGCAGTACTTC.

CDR3 coding DNA: TGTGCCAGCAGCCAATCCACAGGGGCCGGCACTGAAGCTTTCTTT. Protein sequence: CASSQSTGAGTEAFF. The V gene is TRBV3-1 (or the pseudogene TRBV3-2), the J gene TRBJ1-1; 7 bases are shared with TRBD1. V lost 2 bases and J lost 4; bases outside the gene matches: 7. Germline CDR1 is LGHDT and CDR2 is YNNKEL (reference sequence). The CDR3 has 15 amino acids.

The chain recombines TRBV3-1 (or the pseudogene TRBV3-2) with TRBJ2-6; D might be TRBD1 (5 bases). Germline V lookup: CDR1 LGHDT, CDR2 YNNKEL (reference sequence). V lost 6 bases to trimming and J lost 0 bases, with 15 bases between them. CDR3 size: 17 residues. CDR3 in amino acids: CASRRRQGGSGANVLTF. CDR3 nucleotide sequence: TGTGCCAGCAGAAGAAGGCAGGGCGGCTCTGGGGCCAACGTCCTGACTTTC.

The chain links TRBV28 to TRBJ2-4, with TRBD2 identical over 16 bases. Germline assignment: CDR1 MDHEN and CDR2 SYDVKM. The CDR3 loop spans 19 amino acids. J lost 1 base, V lost 9 bases, and 12 bases had no gene match. Here the CDR3 reads CASRAGTSGRAEAKNIQYF. The CDR3 bases are TGTGCCAGTAGAGCGGGGACTAGCGGGAGGGCCGAGGCCAAAAACATTCAGTACTTC.

The V gene is TRBV2, the J gene TRBJ1-6; no definite D call. From germline, CDR1 is SNHLY and CDR2 FYNNEI. Trimming removed 6 bases from V and 11 bases from J, with 8 bases in between. There are 11 residues in the CDR3. CDR3 region: CASSPEAPLHF. CDR3 sequence (DNA): TGTGCCAGCAGCCCCGAGGCACCCCTCCACTTT.

This clone was picked up one time. V is TRBV5-1 and J is TRBJ1-1, with D possibly TRBD1 on 5 matching bases. The germline V gene has CDR1 SGHRS and CDR2 YFSETQ. V lost 3 bases and J lost 5, with 17 bases in between. The CDR3 spans 15 residues. The CDR3 loop is CASSSLGARGTEAFF. For the CDR3, the DNA is TGCGCCAGCAGCTCCCTTGGGGCCCGGGGGACTGAAGCTTTCTTT.

CDR3 sequence: CASSVRETQYF. The CDR3 nucleotides read TGTGCCAGTTCTGTCCGTGAGACCCAGTACTTC. The chain joins TRBV2 to TRBJ2-5; D gene ambiguous. V lost 9 bases, J lost 5 bases, and 10 bases lay in between. In germline, CDR1 is SNHLY, CDR2 FYNNEI. CDR3 size: 11 residues.

This sequence joins TRBV28 and TRBJ2-7, with 8 bases fitting TRBD2. The CDR3 extends over 17 amino acids. The germline V gene encodes CDR1 MDHEN and CDR2 SYDVKM. With 6 bases clipped from V and 1 base from J, the junction kept 14 bases outside the gene matches. This CDR3 reads CASRGREGGPLSYEQYF. The CDR3 coding sequence is TGTGCCAGCAGGGGACGGGAGGGGGGGCCCCTATCCTACGAGCAGTACTTC.

The chain recombines TRBV9 with TRBJ1-1, with D possibly TRBD1 on 5 matching bases. CDR3 length: 15 amino acids. With 0 bases removed from V and 1 base from J, the gap between germline ends came to 10 bases. Per germline, CDR1 SGDLS and CDR2 YYNGEE. The CDR3 spells CASSVGGHRNTEAFF. DNA of the CDR3: TGTGCCAGCAGCGTAGGTGGACACCGGAACACTGAAGCTTTCTTT.